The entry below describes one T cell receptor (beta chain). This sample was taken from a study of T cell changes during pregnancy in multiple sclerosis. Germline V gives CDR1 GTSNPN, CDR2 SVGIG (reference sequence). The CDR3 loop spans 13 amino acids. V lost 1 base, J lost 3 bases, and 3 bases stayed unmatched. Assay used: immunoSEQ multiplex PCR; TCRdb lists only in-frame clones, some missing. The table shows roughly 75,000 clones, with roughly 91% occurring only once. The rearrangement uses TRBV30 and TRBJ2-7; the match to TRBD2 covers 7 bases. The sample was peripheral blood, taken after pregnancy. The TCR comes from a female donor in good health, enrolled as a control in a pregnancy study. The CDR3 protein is CAWSGGSFYEQYF. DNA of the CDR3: TGTGCCTGGAGTGGCGGGAGTTTCTACGAGCAGTACTTC.